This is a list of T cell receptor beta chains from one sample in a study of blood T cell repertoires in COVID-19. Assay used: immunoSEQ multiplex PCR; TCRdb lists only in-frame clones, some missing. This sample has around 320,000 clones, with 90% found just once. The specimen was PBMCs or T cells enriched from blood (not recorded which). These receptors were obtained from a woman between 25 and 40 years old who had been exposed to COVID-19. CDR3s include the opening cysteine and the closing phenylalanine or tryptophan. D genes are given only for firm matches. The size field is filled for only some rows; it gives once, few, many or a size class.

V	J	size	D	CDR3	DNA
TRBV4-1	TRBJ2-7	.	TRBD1	CASSPDRGLYEQYF	TGCGCCAGCAGCCCTGACAGGGGGCTCTACGAGCAGTACTTC
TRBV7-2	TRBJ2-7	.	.	CASSLVYSGEQYF	TGTGCCAGCAGCTTAGTGTATTCGGGAGAGCAGTACTTC
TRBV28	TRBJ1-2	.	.	CASSSGGYGYTF	TGTGCCAGCAGTTCAGGAGGCTATGGCTACACCTTC
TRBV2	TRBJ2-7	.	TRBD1	CASSRDRSYEQYF	TGTGCCAGCAGTCGGGACAGGAGCTACGAGCAGTACTTC
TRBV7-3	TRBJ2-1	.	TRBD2	CASSTGLAGVGYDEQFF	TGTGCCAGCAGCACAGGACTAGCGGGGGTCGGGTACGATGAGCAGTTCTTC
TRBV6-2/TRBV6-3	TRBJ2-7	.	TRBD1	CASSYGQAAYLEQYF	TGTGCCAGCAGTTACGGACAGGCGGCCTACCTCGAGCAGTACTTC
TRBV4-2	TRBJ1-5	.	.	CASSQAADQPQHF	TGTGCCAGCAGCCAAGCGGCGGATCAGCCCCAGCATTTT
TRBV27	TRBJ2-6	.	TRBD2	CASSSGLAGATSGANVLTF	TGTGCCAGCAGTTCCGGACTAGCGGGGGCCACATCTGGGGCCAACGTCCTGACTTTC
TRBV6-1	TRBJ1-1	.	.	CASSESGGNTEAFF	TGTGCCAGCAGTGAATCGGGAGGGAACACTGAAGCTTTCTTT
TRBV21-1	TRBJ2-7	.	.	CASSNGSGGPTYEQYF	TGTGCCAGCAGCAATGGTAGCGGGGGGCCGACCTACGAGCAGTACTTC
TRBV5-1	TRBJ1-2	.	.	CASSFDRPSGYTF	TGCGCCAGCAGCTTCGACAGGCCTTCCGGCTACACCTTC
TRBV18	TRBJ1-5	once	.	CASSLAQGRDQPQHF	TGTGCCAGCTCACTCGCCCAGGGTAGAGATCAGCCCCAGCATTTT
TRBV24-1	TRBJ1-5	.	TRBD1	CATSLGQDNQPQHF	TGTGCCACCAGTCTTGGACAGGACAATCAGCCCCAGCATTTT
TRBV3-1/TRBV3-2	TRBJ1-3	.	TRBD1	CASSPTDRDGNTIYF	TGTGCCAGCAGCCCGACGGACAGGGACGGAAACACCATATATTTT
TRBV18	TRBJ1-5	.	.	CASSQGVDRPRGNQPQHF	TGTGCCAGCTCACAGGGAGTTGACAGGCCCCGCGGCAATCAGCCCCAGCATTTT
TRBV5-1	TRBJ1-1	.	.	CASSLRHGNTEAFF	TGCGCCAGCAGCTTACGACATGGAAACACTGAAGCTTTCTTT
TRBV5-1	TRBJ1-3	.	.	CASSSVAGARTGNTIYF	TGCGCCAGCAGCTCTGTGGCAGGGGCCAGGACTGGAAACACCATATATTTT
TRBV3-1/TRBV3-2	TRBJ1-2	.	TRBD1	CASSPGQALGGYTF	TGTGCCAGCAGCCCCGGACAGGCCTTAGGTGGCTACACCTTC
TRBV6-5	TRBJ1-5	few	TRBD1	CASTGQGVSNQPQHF	TGTGCCAGCACCGGACAGGGGGTAAGCAATCAGCCCCAGCATTTT
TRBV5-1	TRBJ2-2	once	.	CASFGTATGELFF	TGCGCCAGCTTTGGTACAGCCACCGGGGAGCTGTTTTTT
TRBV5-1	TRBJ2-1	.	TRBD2	CASSLAGESSYNEQFF	TGCGCCAGCAGTCTAGCGGGGGAAAGCTCCTACAATGAGCAGTTCTTC
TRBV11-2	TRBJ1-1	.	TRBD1	CASSLRDRPGMNTEAFF	TGTGCCAGCAGCTTGAGGGACAGGCCGGGGATGAACACTGAAGCTTTCTTT
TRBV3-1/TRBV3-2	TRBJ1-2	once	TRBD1	CASSYGPDRARGGYTF	TGTGCCAGCAGCTACGGACCCGACAGGGCCCGCGGTGGCTACACCTTC
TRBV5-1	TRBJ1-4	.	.	CASSLEITDSTNEKLFF	TGCGCCAGCAGCTTGGAAATCACGGACAGCACTAATGAAAAACTGTTTTTT
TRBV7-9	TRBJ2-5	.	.	CASSLSGRGETQYF	TGTGCCAGCAGCTTAAGTGGACGGGGAGAGACCCAGTACTTC
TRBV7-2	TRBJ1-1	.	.	CASSWPSTEAFF	TGTGCCAGCAGCTGGCCCTCCACTGAAGCTTTCTTT
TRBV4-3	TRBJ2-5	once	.	CASSQEPGLTQETQYF	TGCGCCAGCAGCCAAGAGCCGGGACTGACTCAAGAGACCCAGTACTTC
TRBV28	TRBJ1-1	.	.	CASSLYRDTNTEAFF	TGTGCCAGCAGTTTATATCGGGACACGAACACTGAAGCTTTCTTT
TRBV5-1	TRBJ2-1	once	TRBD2	CASSLGGTSGYNEQFF	TGCGCCAGCAGCTTGGGGGGGACTAGCGGGTACAATGAGCAGTTCTTC
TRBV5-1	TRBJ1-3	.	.	CASSLVPQGNTIYF	TGCGCCAGCAGCTTGGTTCCACAGGGAAACACCATATATTTT
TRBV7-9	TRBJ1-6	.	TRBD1	CASSLGGQGLSPLHF	TGTGCCAGCAGCCTAGGGGGACAGGGACTCTCTCCCCTCCACTTT
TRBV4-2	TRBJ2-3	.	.	CASSQAAGSTDTQYF	TGTGCCAGCAGCCAAGCAGCGGGTAGCACAGATACGCAGTATTTT
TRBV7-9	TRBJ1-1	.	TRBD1	CASSTLQGGNTEAFF	TGTGCCAGCAGCACCCTACAGGGGGGTAACACTGAAGCTTTCTTT
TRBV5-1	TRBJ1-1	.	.	CASSLGQASGGTEAFF	TGCGCCAGCAGCTTGGGGCAGGCTTCTGGAGGGACTGAAGCTTTCTTT
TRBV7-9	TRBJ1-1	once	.	CASSLALPSGWNTEAFF	TGTGCCAGCAGCCTAGCTCTCCCGTCGGGATGGAACACTGAAGCTTTCTTT
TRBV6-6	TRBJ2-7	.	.	CASSYSGQVYEQYF	TGTGCCAGCAGTTACTCTGGGCAGGTCTACGAGCAGTACTTC
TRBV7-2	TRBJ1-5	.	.	CASSPQGSQPQHF	TGTGCCAGCAGTCCGCAGGGTTCTCAGCCCCAGCATTTT
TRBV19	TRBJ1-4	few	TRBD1	CASGEQGEVEKLFF	TGTGCCAGTGGAGAACAGGGGGAGGTTGAAAAACTGTTTTTT
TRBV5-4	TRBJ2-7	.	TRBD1	CASSLKRGPYEQYF	TGTGCCAGCAGCTTGAAAAGGGGGCCCTACGAGCAGTACTTC
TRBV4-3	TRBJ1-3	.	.	CASSQVLDRTSGNTIYF	TGCGCCAGCAGCCAAGTTTTGGACAGAACTTCTGGAAACACCATATATTTT
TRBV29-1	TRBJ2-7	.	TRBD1	CSVWDSTYEQYF	TGCAGCGTTTGGGACAGTACCTACGAGCAGTACTTC
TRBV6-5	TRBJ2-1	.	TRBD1	CASSYGQGTYNEQFF	TGTGCCAGCAGTTACGGACAGGGGACCTACAATGAGCAGTTCTTC
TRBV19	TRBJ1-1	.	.	CASSIPGTEAFF	TGTGCCAGTAGTATACCGGGCACTGAAGCTTTCTTT
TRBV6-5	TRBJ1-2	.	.	CASRTGTHFGYTF	TGTGCCAGCAGAACAGGGACCCACTTCGGATACACCTTC
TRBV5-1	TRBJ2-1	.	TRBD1	CASSIGQGGSEQFF	TGCGCCAGCAGCATCGGACAGGGGGGGAGTGAGCAGTTCTTC
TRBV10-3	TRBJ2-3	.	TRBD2	CAISARRGVTDTQYF	TGTGCCATCAGCGCTAGGCGGGGGGTCACAGATACGCAGTATTTT
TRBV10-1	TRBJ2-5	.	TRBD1	CASREGQTQYQETQYF	TGCGCCAGCAGAGAGGGACAGACCCAGTACCAAGAGACCCAGTACTTC
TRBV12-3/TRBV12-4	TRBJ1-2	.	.	CASSLGTSYGYTF	TGTGCCAGCAGTTTAGGGACATCGTATGGCTACACCTTC
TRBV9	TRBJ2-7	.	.	CASSAGLAYYEQYF	TGTGCCAGCAGCGCGGGACTGGCCTACTACGAGCAGTACTTC
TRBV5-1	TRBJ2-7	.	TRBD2	CASSHGLAGTLLSYEQYF	TGCGCCAGCAGCCACGGACTAGCGGGGACCCTCCTCTCCTACGAGCAGTACTTC
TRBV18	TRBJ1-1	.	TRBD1	CASSPLGQGGTEAFF	TGTGCCAGCTCACCCTTGGGACAGGGAGGGACTGAAGCTTTCTTT
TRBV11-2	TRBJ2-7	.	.	CASSVDGAYEQYF	TGTGCCAGCAGCGTCGACGGAGCTTACGAGCAGTACTTC
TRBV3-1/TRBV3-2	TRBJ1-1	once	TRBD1	CASSQFRQGGNTEAFF	TGTGCCAGCAGCCAATTTAGACAGGGTGGTAACACTGAAGCTTTCTTT
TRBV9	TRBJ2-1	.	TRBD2	CASSVDASGVYEQFF	TGTGCCAGCAGCGTAGATGCTAGCGGGGTCTATGAGCAGTTCTTC
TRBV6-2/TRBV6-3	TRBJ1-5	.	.	CASSYTENQPQHF	TGTGCCAGCAGTTACACGGAGAATCAGCCCCAGCATTTT
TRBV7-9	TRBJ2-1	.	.	CASSLQGYYNEQFF	TGTGCCAGCAGCTTGCAGGGCTACTACAATGAGCAGTTCTTC
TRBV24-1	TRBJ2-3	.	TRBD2	CATRGRLAGDTDTQYF	TGTGCCACCAGGGGGCGCCTAGCGGGGGACACAGATACGCAGTATTTT